Included here is one T cell receptor (beta chain) sequence, with context. Its specificity is unknown. The junction had 7 bases not matched to a gene; V was cut back by 4 bases and J by 2 bases. Germline values: CDR1 KGHSH, CDR2 LQKENI. The CDR3 contains 15 residues. The time point was: newly diagnosed GD, antithyroid drugs for less than 3 months. The TCR library was made from RNA extracted from PBMCs. The data belong to a study of regulatory T cells in long-lasting Graves disease. Study results and limitations: Gene preferences differed: TRBV28, TRBJ1-2, TRBJ2-5 in persistent cases.

Sequencing libraries for TCR beta were prepared with iRepertoire HTBI primers and Arm-PCR of CDR3 regions. TCRdb re-derived calls from the multiplex PCR reads in MiXCR, one entry per CDR3 protein. The sample has about 400,000 distinct CDR3 sequences, over 14% seen once; the top ten hold about 8.3%. These same records also appear under a second study, on T cells in Graves' hyperthyroidism and ophthalmopathy. That source reports: Newly diagnosed hyperthyroidism patients aged 18 to 65 years had disease lasting under 2 months.

This receptor was taken from a woman between 40 and 55 years old with Graves disease. This chain uses TRBV18 with TRBJ2-5, with TRBD2 identical over 7 bases. The sequences come from peripheral blood mononuclear cells (PBMCs), collected at new diagnosis, from a patient treated with antithyroid drugs. The CDR3 DNA follows: TGTGCCAGCTCACTCGGACTAGAGTATCAAGAGACCCAGTACTTC. Amino acid sequence: CASSLGLEYQETQYF.